The 6 T cell receptor beta chains below were found in one sample sequenced in a study of cytotoxic CD8 clonotypes in ibrutinib-treated CLL. Method: immunoSEQ multiplex PCR; TCRdb's copy keeps in-frame clones and lacks some. Here the sample spans about 50,000 clones, 57% being singletons. Here the sequenced sample was PBMCs, taken after 24 months of ibrutinib treatment. The receptors originated from a human donor with chronic lymphocytic leukemia.

This chain joins TRBV28 and TRBJ1-4, with TRBD1 matching over 7 bases. Looked up from germline, CDR1 is MDHEN and CDR2 is SYDVKM. CDR3 size: 14 residues. After removal of 5 bases from V and 7 bases from J, the junction contained 7 bases not matched to a gene. CDR3 residues: CASSGGGTAEKLFF. The DNA of the CDR3 is TGTGCCAGCAGTGGGGGGGGGACAGCTGAAAAACTGTTTTTT. Variable domain in full (rest from reference TRBV28 and TRBJ1-4): DVKVTQSSRYLVKRTGEKVFLECVQDMDHENMFWYRQDPGLGLRLIYFSYDVKMKEKGDIPEGYSVSREKKERFSLILESASTNQTSMYLCASSGGGTAEKLFFGSGTQLSVL.

The chain has TRBV29-1 and TRBJ1-1; D uncertain. Germline CDR1 SQVTM, CDR2 ANQGSEA. V lost 4 bases to trimming and J lost 1 base, with 10 bases between them. The CDR3 totals 13 residues. The CDR3: CSVGPAGNTEAFF. The CDR3 DNA reads TGCAGCGTTGGGCCGGCAGGGAACACTGAAGCTTTCTTT.

This chain's CDR3 is CASSLGAVGELFF. For the CDR3, the DNA is TGCGCCAGCAGCTTAGGAGCGGTCGGGGAGCTGTTTTTT. The V call is TRBV5-1, the J call TRBJ2-2, with D tentatively TRBD2 (5 bases). Trimming cost V 2 bases and J 7 bases, with 9 bases left between them. Germline lookup yields CDR1 SGHRS and CDR2 YFSETQ. CDR3 length: 13 residues.

V usage is TRBV7-6 and J usage is TRBJ2-7, with a possible D match to TRBD2 (6 bases). The CDR3 contains 11 residues. V was pared by 4 bases and J by 11 bases, with 12 bases between. CDR1 SGHVS and CDR2 FNYEAQ come from the germline V gene. CDR3 sequence (DNA): TGTGCCAGCAGCTCCGGGACTCGGGAGTACTTC. It codes for CASSSGTREYF.

The chain has TRBV19 and TRBJ2-1; D is unclear. The V end was cut by 0 bases, the J end by 0 bases, with 0 bases between. The germline gives CDR1 LNHDA, CDR2 SQIVND (reference sequence). CDR3 length equals 13 residues. Here the CDR3 DNA reads TGTGCCAGTAGTATAGACTCCTACAATGAGCAGTTCTTC. Amino acids: CASSIDSYNEQFF.

This clone is a singleton in its sample. The gene calls are TRBV4-2 and TRBJ2-2; 10 bases match TRBD2. The V gene's germline CDR1 is LGHNA and CDR2 YNFKEQ. Germline trimming cut 4 bases from V and 0 bases from J; bases unmatched to any gene: 5. There are 17 residues in the CDR3. CDR3 coding DNA: TGTGCCAGCAGCCCCTTGGGACTAGCGCCGAACACCGGGGAGCTGTTTTTT. Amino acids: CASSPLGLAPNTGELFF.